Listed here are 20 T cell receptor beta chains from one sample, sequenced in a study of cytomegalovirus exposure and HLA in healthy donors. Sequencing was performed with immunoSEQ multiplex PCR; in TCRdb, only in-frame clones are kept and a portion is missing. The repertoire has about 110,000 clones, roughly 84% of them found once; the top ten carry 3% to 3.5%. The sequenced sample was PBMCs. All receptors derive from a woman aged 18-30 years in good health and CMV-seronegative.

The chain recombines TRBV5-1 with TRBJ2-2; D gene ambiguous. CDR1 is SGHRS and CDR2 is YFSETQ in the germline V gene. Trimming took 3 bases from V and 6 from J, leaving 3 bases between them. CDR3 size: 11 residues. The CDR3 loop reads CASSSAGELFF. As DNA, the CDR3 is TGCGCCAGCAGCTCCGCCGGGGAGCTGTTTTTT.

The genes are TRBV27 and TRBJ2-5; D is unresolved. The V gene lost 8 bases and the J gene lost 4 bases, with 8 bases spanning the gap. The CDR3 length is 11 residues. The germline V gene encodes CDR1 MNHEY and CDR2 SMNVEV (reference sequence). The CDR3 is CASRLGETQYF. The CDR3 DNA reads as TGTGCCAGCCGACTCGGAGAGACCCAGTACTTC.

This sequence joins TRBV9 and TRBJ1-5; the D is unclear. The CDR3 spans 14 residues. The V gene's germline CDR1 is SGDLS and CDR2 YYNGEE. V lost 0 bases and J 5 bases, leaving 9 bases between the germline ends. DNA for the CDR3: TGTGCCAGCAGCGTAGGGTCAAGCCATCAGCCCCAGCATTTT. This gives the protein CASSVGSSHQPQHF.

The table lists this clone with a few counts. The chain is built from TRBV7-9 and TRBJ1-5; a weak D match, TRBD1 (5 bases). The CDR3 covers 14 residues. V lost 1 base and J lost 4, with 8 bases in between. Germline V gene sequence: CDR1 SEHNR, CDR2 FQNEAQ (reference sequence). The CDR3 spells CASSLGQGNQPQHF. In nucleotides, the CDR3 is TGTGCCAGCAGCTTAGGCCAGGGAAATCAGCCCCAGCATTTT.

The V gene is TRBV13, the J gene TRBJ2-7, with 7 bases aligning to TRBD2. Germline CDR1 is PRHDT and CDR2 is FYEKMQ (reference sequence). The ends lost 0 bases at V and 0 bases at J; junction bases unmatched: 2. The CDR3 sequence is 15 residues long. CDR3 sequence: CASSLGLAVSYEQYF. DNA of the CDR3: TGTGCCAGCAGCTTAGGCCTAGCGGTCTCCTACGAGCAGTACTTC.

The sample holds a few counts of this clone. This chain connects TRBV30 to TRBJ1-1; D unclear. The germline V and J ends were trimmed by 4 bases and 0 bases, with 9 bases remaining between them. The CDR3 has 13 amino acids. The germline V gene encodes CDR1 GTSNPN and CDR2 SVGIG (reference sequence). CDR3 sequence: CAWTSGMNTEAFF. The CDR3 bases are TGTGCCTGGACCTCGGGGATGAACACTGAAGCTTTCTTT.

The chain combines TRBV7-8 with TRBJ2-1, with 13 positions matching TRBD2. Germline CDR1 SGHVS, CDR2 FQNEAQ. The CDR3 extends over 15 amino acids. J lost 8 bases, V lost 5 bases, and 6 bases had no gene match. Here the CDR3 reads CASSPRLAGGYEQFF. The CDR3 DNA sequence: TGTGCCAGCAGCCCCCGACTAGCGGGGGGTTATGAGCAGTTCTTC.

This rearrangement joins TRBV19 to TRBJ1-6; D is perhaps TRBD1 (5 bases). Trimming shortened V by 1 base and J by 3 bases, and 13 bases separated the two germline ends. This CDR3 has 17 amino acids. Germline values: CDR1 LNHDA, CDR2 SQIVND (reference sequence). The CDR3 region is CASSIATDTNYNSPLHF. The CDR3 DNA reads as TGTGCCAGTAGTATAGCGACGGACACAAACTATAATTCACCCCTCCACTTT. Combining the CDR3 with reference TRBV19 and TRBJ1-6 gives the whole variable domain DGGITQSPKYLFRKEGQNVTLSCEQNLNHDAMYWYRQDPGQGLRLIYYSQIVNDFQKGDIAEGYSVSREKKESFPLTVTSAQKNPTAFYLCASSIATDTNYNSPLHFGNGTRLTVT.

The V call is TRBV7-8, the J call TRBJ2-3; perhaps TRBD1 as D (5 bases). Trimming stripped 2 bases from V and 1 base from J, with 10 bases between. CDR3 size: 15 residues. The germline CDR1 and CDR2 sequences are SGHVS and FQNEAQ. The CDR3 coding sequence is TGTGCCAGCAGCTTAAGCTCCAGGGGCACAGATACGCAGTATTTT. Translated: CASSLSSRGTDTQYF.

The genes are TRBV19 and TRBJ2-1; 12 bases map to TRBD2. The CDR3 is 15 amino acids. V trimming: 6 bases; J trimming: 1 base; junction bases outside the gene matches: 1. The germline V gene encodes CDR1 LNHDA and CDR2 SQIVND (reference sequence). The chain's CDR3 is CASRLAGGSYNEQFF. CDR3 nucleotides: TGTGCCAGTAGACTAGCGGGGGGATCCTACAATGAGCAGTTCTTC.

The V and J genes are TRBV18 and TRBJ2-1, with TRBD1 identical over 9 bases. J lost 2 bases, V lost 0 bases, and 8 bases had no gene match. The CDR3 runs to 18 residues. The germline CDR1 and CDR2 sequences are KGHSH and LQKENI. The CDR3 spells CASSPPPGQGSPYNEQFF. The CDR3 DNA sequence: TGTGCCAGCTCACCACCGCCAGGACAGGGGTCTCCCTACAATGAGCAGTTCTTC.

The chain employs TRBV29-1 and TRBJ1-2; 7 bases map to TRBD1. CDR1 is SQVTM and CDR2 is ANQGSEA in the germline V gene. V shed 4 bases, J shed 6 bases, and the junction held 8 bases outside the gene matches. The CDR3 consists of 13 residues. The CDR3 region is CSVGSEGADGYTF. CDR3 sequence (DNA): TGCAGCGTTGGTAGTGAGGGGGCGGATGGCTACACCTTC.

The chain uses TRBV28 and TRBJ1-3; the D is unclear. Trimming pared 10 bases from V and 4 bases from J, leaving 23 bases between. The CDR3 has 16 residues. CDR1 is MDHEN, CDR2 SYDVKM, per germline. This chain's CDR3 is CATTPKFLTSGNTIYF. Written as DNA, the CDR3 is TGTGCCACCACCCCGAAATTTCTTACGAGCGGAAACACCATATATTTT.

V and J are TRBV11-3 and TRBJ2-2; 16 positions agree with TRBD2. Germline values: CDR1 SGHNT, CDR2 YENEEA. The CDR3 contains 19 residues. The junction had 10 bases not matched to a gene; V was cut back by 5 bases and J by 4 bases. The CDR3: CASSIGTSGGARSTGELFF. In DNA, the CDR3 is TGTGCCAGCAGCATAGGGACTAGCGGGGGGGCCCGGAGCACCGGGGAGCTGTTTTTT.

In its sample, this clone was seen once. The chain carries TRBV9 and TRBJ2-1, with TRBD2 identical over 8 bases. The germline gives CDR1 SGDLS, CDR2 YYNGEE. V dropped 1 base and J dropped 9; count of bases not matched to a gene: 3. The CDR3 sequence is 13 residues long. CDR3: CASSVYGGAEQFF. The CDR3 bases are TGTGCCAGCAGCGTATACGGGGGGGCTGAGCAGTTCTTC.

This rearrangement joins TRBV15 to TRBJ2-3; no definite D call. Trimming took 6 bases from V and 4 from J, leaving 5 bases between them. The CDR3 length is 11 residues. The germline V gene encodes CDR1 LNHNV and CDR2 YYDKDF (reference sequence). The DNA for the CDR3 is TGTGCCACCAGAGCCGCAGATACGCAGTATTTT. Protein product: CATRAADTQYF.

The chain couples TRBV30 to TRBJ1-2; no clear D. The V and J ends lost 3 bases and 6 bases respectively, with 5 bases between them. The length of the CDR3 is 10 residues. Germline V gives CDR1 GTSNPN, CDR2 SVGIG (reference sequence). The CDR3 is CAWSLNGYTF. The CDR3 region has the DNA TGTGCCTGGAGCCTAAATGGCTACACCTTC.

This clone has only one observation. The chain employs TRBV7-2 and TRBJ1-1, with D perhaps matching TRBD1 (6 bases). Germline values: CDR1 SGHTA, CDR2 FQGNSA. V was shortened by 5 bases and J by 3 bases, with 13 bases between the two germline ends. The CDR3 loop spans 14 amino acids. CDR3 amino acids: CASSNGGGHTEAFF. CDR3 coding DNA: TGTGCCAGCAGCAATGGCGGGGGGCACACTGAAGCTTTCTTT.

The chain couples TRBV4-1 to TRBJ1-1, with no clear D. The CDR3 has 13 residues. V was clipped by 3 bases and J by 5 bases, with 10 bases between them. The germline gives CDR1 MGHRA, CDR2 YSYEKL. CDR3: CASSHLGKTEAFF. Here the CDR3 DNA reads TGCGCCAGCAGCCACTTGGGCAAAACTGAAGCTTTCTTT.

The chain employs TRBV19 and TRBJ2-7; tentative D call: TRBD2 (7 bases). The germline CDR1 and CDR2 sequences are LNHDA and SQIVND (reference sequence). CDR3 size: 14 residues. Trimming took off 4 bases at V and 5 bases at J, with 15 bases between the two ends. The CDR3 DNA reads as TGTGCCAGTAGTACCAGGGGAGGGGATCACGAGCAGTACTTC. Residues: CASSTRGGDHEQYF.